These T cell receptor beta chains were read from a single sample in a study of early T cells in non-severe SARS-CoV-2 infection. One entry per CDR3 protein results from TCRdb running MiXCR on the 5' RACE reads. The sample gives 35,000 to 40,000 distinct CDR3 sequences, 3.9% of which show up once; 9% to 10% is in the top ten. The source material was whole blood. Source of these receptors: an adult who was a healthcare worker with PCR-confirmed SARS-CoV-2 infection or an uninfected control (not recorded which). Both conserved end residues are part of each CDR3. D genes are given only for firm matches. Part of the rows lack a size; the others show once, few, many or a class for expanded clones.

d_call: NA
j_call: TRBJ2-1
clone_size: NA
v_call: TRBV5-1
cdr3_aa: CASTPAGGFNEQFF
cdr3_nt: TGCGCCAGCACCCCAGCCGGGGGTTTCAATGAGCAGTTCTTC

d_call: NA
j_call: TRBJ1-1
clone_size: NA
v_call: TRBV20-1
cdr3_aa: CSAKDYTEAFF
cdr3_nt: TGCAGTGCTAAAGATTACACTGAAGCTTTCTTT

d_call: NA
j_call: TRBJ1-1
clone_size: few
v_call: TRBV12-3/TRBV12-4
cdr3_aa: CASSSTGRAFF
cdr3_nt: TGTGCCAGCAGTTCCACAGGGCGGGCTTTCTTT

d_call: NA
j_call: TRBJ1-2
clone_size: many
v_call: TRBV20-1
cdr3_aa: CSATIDYGYTF
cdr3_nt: TGCAGTGCTACGATCGACTATGGCTACACCTTC

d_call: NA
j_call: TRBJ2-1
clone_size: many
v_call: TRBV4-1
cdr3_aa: CASSQGGRGPRYNEQFF
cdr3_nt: TGCGCCAGCAGCCAAGGAGGCAGGGGCCCTCGCTACAATGAGCAGTTCTTC

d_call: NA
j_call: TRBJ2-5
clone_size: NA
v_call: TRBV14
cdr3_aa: CASSQQNTRSGDQYF
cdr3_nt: TGTGCCAGCAGCCAACAGAACACACGGTCAGGGGACCAGTACTTC

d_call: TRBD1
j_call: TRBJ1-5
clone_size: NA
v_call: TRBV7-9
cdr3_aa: CASSFSGTGKNNQPQHF
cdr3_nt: TGTGCCAGCAGCTTTTCCGGGACAGGGAAAAACAATCAGCCCCAGCATTTT

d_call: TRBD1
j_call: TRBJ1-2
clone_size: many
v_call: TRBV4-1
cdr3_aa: CASSQFGTGAGYGYTF
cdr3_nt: TGCGCCAGCAGCCAATTTGGGACAGGGGCAGGCTATGGCTACACCTTC

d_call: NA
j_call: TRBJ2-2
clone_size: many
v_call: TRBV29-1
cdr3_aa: CSVHTPADSTGELFF
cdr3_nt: TGCAGCGTGCACACGCCCGCGGACAGCACCGGGGAGCTGTTTTTT

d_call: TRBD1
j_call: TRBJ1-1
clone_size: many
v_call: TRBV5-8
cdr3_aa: CASSPDRGYTEAFF
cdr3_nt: TGTGCCAGCAGCCCGGACAGGGGGTACACTGAAGCTTTCTTT

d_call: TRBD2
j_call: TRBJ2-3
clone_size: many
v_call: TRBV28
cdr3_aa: CASTRSPLAELPSTDTQYF
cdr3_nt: TGTGCCAGCACCCGATCCCCACTAGCGGAATTACCTAGCACAGATACGCAGTATTTT

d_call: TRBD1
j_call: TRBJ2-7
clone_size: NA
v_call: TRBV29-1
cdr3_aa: CSTGQEHEQYF
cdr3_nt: TGCAGCACCGGACAGGAACACGAGCAGTACTTC

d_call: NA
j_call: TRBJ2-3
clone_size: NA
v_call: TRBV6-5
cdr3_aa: CATKDSSTDTQYF
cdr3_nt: TGTGCCACCAAGGATTCTAGCACAGATACGCAGTATTTT

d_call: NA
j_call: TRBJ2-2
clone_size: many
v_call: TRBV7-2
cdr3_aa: CASSLGTGRTTGELFF
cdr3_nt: TGTGCCAGCAGCTTGGGAACGGGACGGACCACCGGGGAGCTGTTTTTT

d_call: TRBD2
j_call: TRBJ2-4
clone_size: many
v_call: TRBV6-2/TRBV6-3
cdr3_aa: CASREAGGPNIQYF
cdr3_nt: TGTGCCAGCAGGGAAGCGGGGGGACCAAACATTCAGTACTTC

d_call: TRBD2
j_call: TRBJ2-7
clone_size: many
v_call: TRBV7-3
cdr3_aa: CASSFGLAETYEQYF
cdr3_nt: TGTGCCAGCAGCTTCGGACTAGCGGAAACCTACGAGCAGTACTTC

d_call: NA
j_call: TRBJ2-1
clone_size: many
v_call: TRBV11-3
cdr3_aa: CASSISRSEQFF
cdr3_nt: TGTGCCAGCAGCATCAGTAGGAGTGAGCAGTTCTTC

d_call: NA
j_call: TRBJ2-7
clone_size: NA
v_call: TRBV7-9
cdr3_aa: CASSLAGFRGSYEQYF
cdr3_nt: TGTGCCAGCAGCTTAGCGGGGTTTCGGGGTTCCTACGAGCAGTACTTC

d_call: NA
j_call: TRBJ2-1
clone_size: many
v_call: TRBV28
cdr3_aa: CASSEKNEQFF
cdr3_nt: TGTGCCAGCAGTGAAAAAAATGAGCAGTTCTTC

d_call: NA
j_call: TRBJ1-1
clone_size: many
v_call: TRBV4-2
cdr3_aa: CASSQGAGWDTEAFF
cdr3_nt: TGTGCCAGCAGCCAAGGGGCAGGATGGGACACTGAAGCTTTCTTT

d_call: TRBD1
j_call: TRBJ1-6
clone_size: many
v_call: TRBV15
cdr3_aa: CATSRDSGTGNSPLHF
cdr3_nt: TGTGCCACCAGCAGAGATTCCGGGACAGGGAATTCACCCCTCCACTTT

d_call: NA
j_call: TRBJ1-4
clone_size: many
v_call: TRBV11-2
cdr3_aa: CASSLGTAGVEKLFF
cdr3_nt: TGTGCCAGCAGCTTAGGGACAGCGGGAGTAGAAAAACTGTTTTTT

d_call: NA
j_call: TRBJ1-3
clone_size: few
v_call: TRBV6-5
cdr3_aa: CASISNGHTIYF
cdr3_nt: TGTGCCAGCATTAGTAACGGCCACACCATATATTTT

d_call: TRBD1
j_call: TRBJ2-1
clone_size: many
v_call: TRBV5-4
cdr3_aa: CASSLAGQGYNEQFF
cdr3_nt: TGTGCCAGCAGCTTGGCGGGACAGGGGTACAATGAGCAGTTCTTC

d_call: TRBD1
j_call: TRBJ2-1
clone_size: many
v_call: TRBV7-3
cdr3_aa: CASSTRGTGLNEQFF
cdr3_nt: TGTGCCAGCAGCACGAGGGGGACAGGGCTCAATGAGCAGTTCTTC

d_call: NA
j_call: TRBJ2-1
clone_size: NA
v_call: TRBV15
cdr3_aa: CATSSSTYNEQFF
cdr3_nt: TGTGCCACCAGCAGCAGTACGTACAATGAGCAGTTCTTC

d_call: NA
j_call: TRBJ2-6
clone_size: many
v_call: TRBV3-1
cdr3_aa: CASSQSGANVLTF
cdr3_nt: TGTGCCAGCAGCCAATCTGGGGCCAACGTCCTGACTTTC

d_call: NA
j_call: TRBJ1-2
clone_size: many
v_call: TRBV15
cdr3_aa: CATSPQAGGYGYTF
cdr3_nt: TGTGCCACCAGCCCCCAGGCTGGGGGCTATGGCTACACCTTC

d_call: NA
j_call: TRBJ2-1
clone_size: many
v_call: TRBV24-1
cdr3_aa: CATSRVGVGDNEQFF
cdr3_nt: TGTGCCACCAGTCGAGTCGGGGTTGGGGACAATGAGCAGTTCTTC

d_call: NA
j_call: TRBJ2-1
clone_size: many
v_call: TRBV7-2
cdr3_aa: CASSPQREQFF
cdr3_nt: TGTGCCAGCAGCCCTCAGCGAGAGCAGTTCTTC